Listed below are T cell receptor beta chains from one sample, sequenced in a study of tumor and adjacent non-tumor tissue in lung cancer. TCRdb re-derived calls from the multiplex PCR reads in MiXCR, one entry per CDR3 protein. This sample carries approximately 71,000 distinct CDR3 sequences, about 61% of them seen once, and the ten largest clones take 20% to 25%. Sequenced sample: lung tumor tissue. These receptors originate from a man aged 45-65 years with non-small cell lung cancer. Each CDR3 is given without its conserved first and last residue. Each record gives: V gene, CDR3 protein.

v_gene: TRBV12-3/TRBV12-4; CDR3aa: VSTLGVYNEQF
v_gene: TRBV29-1; CDR3aa: NAKTGQGASGYT
v_gene: TRBV4-1; CDR3aa: ASSRTFRRDWDNEQF
v_gene: TRBV28; CDR3aa: ASSIWSKPQH
v_gene: TRBV20-1; CDR3aa: RASTPSYEQY
v_gene: TRBV6-2/TRBV6-3; CDR3aa: ANNLGRIRRLNTEAF
v_gene: TRBV10-3; CDR3aa: AISESAEAQH
v_gene: TRBV29-1; CDR3aa: SVGAPSRGHGTKNIQY
v_gene: TRBV11-2; CDR3aa: ASNLDKPIRESLHY
v_gene: TRBV7-3; CDR3aa: AISLRGRGDKDTQY
v_gene: TRBV6-5; CDR3aa: AISLGGGASYEQY
v_gene: TRBV30; CDR3aa: AWSRAGETNYGYT
v_gene: TRBV6-1; CDR3aa: ASTCKSLLCEKLF
v_gene: TRBV6-1; CDR3aa: ASSDQGDEQY
v_gene: TRBV6-2/TRBV6-3; CDR3aa: ASRYSGTGDSYEQY
v_gene: TRBV5-4; CDR3aa: ASSADSNQPQH
v_gene: TRBV6-5; CDR3aa: ASSYSGGGHTGELF
v_gene: TRBV30; CDR3aa: AWIPSPGTEAF
v_gene: TRBV28; CDR3aa: ASSLGLAGQGTYEQY
v_gene: TRBV19; CDR3aa: ASSRTLVGNQPQH
v_gene: TRBV10-3; CDR3aa: AIDQGLLKETQY
v_gene: TRBV6-6; CDR3aa: ASSYGRGHSNQPQH
v_gene: TRBV30; CDR3aa: AWSVGTGNSPLH
v_gene: TRBV20-1; CDR3aa: SAFPTSGSAKTQY
v_gene: TRBV4-1; CDR3aa: TSSPRTGGRNNEQF
v_gene: TRBV20-1; CDR3aa: SVRQADTQY
v_gene: TRBV6-5; CDR3aa: DSCTPPYEQY
v_gene: TRBV20-1; CDR3aa: SARAPPAAQY
v_gene: TRBV11-1; CDR3aa: ASSTGQSTTNEKLF
v_gene: TRBV27; CDR3aa: ASSRASGVYEQY
v_gene: TRBV5-1; CDR3aa: ASSVSGNGPNELF
v_gene: TRBV5-1; CDR3aa: ASSIVTGGDNEQF
v_gene: TRBV6-1; CDR3aa: ASSRRAGAPGQY
v_gene: TRBV10-3; CDR3aa: ASHRGQEGKQF
v_gene: TRBV20-1; CDR3aa: SARLGTLSSYEQY
v_gene: TRBV19; CDR3aa: VSSIVTAPNQPQH
v_gene: TRBV4-2; CDR3aa: ASSLQGAIGVYNEQF
v_gene: TRBV28; CDR3aa: ASRRAGEQC
v_gene: TRBV9; CDR3aa: ASSAGLAGGDTQY
v_gene: TRBV5-1; CDR3aa: VSSAFSSTDTQY
v_gene: TRBV24-1; CDR3aa: ATQASGGAGEQF
v_gene: TRBV20-1; CDR3aa: SARGPPHSNQPQH
v_gene: TRBV7-9; CDR3aa: ASSLSAADTGELF
v_gene: TRBV4-1; CDR3aa: ASSQGDIMSTEAF
v_gene: TRBV12-3/TRBV12-4; CDR3aa: AGSLVPSRSTGELF
v_gene: TRBV11-2; CDR3aa: TSSLRGVAGGRIGELF
v_gene: TRBV9; CDR3aa: ASSVEGDANTGELF
v_gene: TRBV5-1; CDR3aa: ASSALVAATVPSEQF
v_gene: TRBV4-1; CDR3aa: ASSQDREGDTTDTQY